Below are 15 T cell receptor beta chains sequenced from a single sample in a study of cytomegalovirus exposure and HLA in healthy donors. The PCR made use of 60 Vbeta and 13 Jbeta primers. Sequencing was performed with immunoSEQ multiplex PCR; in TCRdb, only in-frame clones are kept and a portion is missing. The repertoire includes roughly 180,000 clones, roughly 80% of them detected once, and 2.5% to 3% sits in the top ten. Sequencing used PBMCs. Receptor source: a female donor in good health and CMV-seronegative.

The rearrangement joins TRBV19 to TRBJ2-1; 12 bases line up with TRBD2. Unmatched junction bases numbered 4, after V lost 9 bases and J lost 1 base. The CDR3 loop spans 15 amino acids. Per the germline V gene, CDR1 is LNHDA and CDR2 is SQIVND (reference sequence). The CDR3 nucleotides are TGTGCCAGCACTAGCGGGAGGACGTCCTACAATGAGCAGTTCTTC. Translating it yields CASTSGRTSYNEQFF.

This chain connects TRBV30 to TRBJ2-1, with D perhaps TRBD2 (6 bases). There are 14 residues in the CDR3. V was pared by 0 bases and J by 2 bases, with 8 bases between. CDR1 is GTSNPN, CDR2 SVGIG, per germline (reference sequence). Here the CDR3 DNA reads TGTGCCTGGAGTGTATCTAGCGCCTACAATGAGCAGTTCTTC. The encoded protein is CAWSVSSAYNEQFF.

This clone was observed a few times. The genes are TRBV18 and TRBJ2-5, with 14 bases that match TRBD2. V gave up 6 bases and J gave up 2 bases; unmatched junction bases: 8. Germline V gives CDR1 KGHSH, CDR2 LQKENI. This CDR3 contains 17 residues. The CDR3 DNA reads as TGTGCCAGCTCCCCGGGGACTAGCGGGAGCGGGCAAGAGACCCAGTACTTC. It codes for CASSPGTSGSGQETQYF. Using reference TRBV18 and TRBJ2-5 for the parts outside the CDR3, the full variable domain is NAGVMQNPRHLVRRRGQEARLRCSPMKGHSHVYWYRQLPEEGLKFMVYLQKENIIDESGMPKERFSAEFPKEGPSILRIQQVVRGDSAAYFCASSPGTSGSGQETQYFGPGTRLLVL.

In DNA, the CDR3 is TGTGCCAGCAGTTTACTCTCTGGGGCCAACGTCCTGACTTTC. This sequence encodes CASSLLSGANVLTF. The chain uses TRBV28 and TRBJ2-6, with D unresolved. The CDR3 consists of 14 residues. Per the germline V gene, CDR1 is MDHEN and CDR2 is SYDVKM. Trimming left V 2 bases short and J 0 bases short, with 2 bases between.

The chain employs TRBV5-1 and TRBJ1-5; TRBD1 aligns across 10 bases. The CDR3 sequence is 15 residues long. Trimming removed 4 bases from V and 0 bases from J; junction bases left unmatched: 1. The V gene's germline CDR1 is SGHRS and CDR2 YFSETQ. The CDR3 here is CASSGQGDSNQPQHF. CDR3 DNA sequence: TGCGCCAGCAGCGGACAGGGGGATAGCAATCAGCCCCAGCATTTT.

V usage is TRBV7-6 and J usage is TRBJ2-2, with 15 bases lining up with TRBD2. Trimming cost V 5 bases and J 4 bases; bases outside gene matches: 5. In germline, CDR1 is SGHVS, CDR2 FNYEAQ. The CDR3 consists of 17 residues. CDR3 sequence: CASSQGTSGGTTGELFF. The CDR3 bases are TGTGCCAGCAGCCAAGGGACTAGCGGGGGGACCACCGGGGAGCTGTTTTTT.

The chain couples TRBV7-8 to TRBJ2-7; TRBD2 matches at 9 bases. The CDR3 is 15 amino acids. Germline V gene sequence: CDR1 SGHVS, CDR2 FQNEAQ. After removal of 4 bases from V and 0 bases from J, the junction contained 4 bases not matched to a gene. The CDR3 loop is CASSSTSGLSYEQYF. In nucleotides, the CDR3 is TGTGCCAGCAGCTCGACTAGCGGCCTCTCCTACGAGCAGTACTTC. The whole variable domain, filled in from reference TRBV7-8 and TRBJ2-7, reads GAGVSQSPRYKVAKRGQDVALRCDPISGHVSLFWYQQALGQGPEFLTYFQNEAQLDKSGLPSDRFFAERPEGSVSTLKIQRTQQEDSAVYLCASSSTSGLSYEQYFGPGTRLTVT.

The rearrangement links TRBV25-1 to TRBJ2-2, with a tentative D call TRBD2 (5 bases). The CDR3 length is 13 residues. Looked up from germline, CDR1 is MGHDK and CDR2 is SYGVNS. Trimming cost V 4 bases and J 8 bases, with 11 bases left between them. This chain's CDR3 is CASSGMGGGELFF. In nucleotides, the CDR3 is TGTGCCAGCAGTGGTATGGGCGGGGGGGAGCTGTTTTTT.

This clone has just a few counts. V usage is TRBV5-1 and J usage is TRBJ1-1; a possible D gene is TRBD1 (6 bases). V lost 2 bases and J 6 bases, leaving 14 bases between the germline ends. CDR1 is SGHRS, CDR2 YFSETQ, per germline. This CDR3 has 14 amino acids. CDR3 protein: CASSLQGRDSEAFF. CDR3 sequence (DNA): TGCGCCAGCAGCTTACAGGGAAGGGATTCTGAAGCTTTCTTT.

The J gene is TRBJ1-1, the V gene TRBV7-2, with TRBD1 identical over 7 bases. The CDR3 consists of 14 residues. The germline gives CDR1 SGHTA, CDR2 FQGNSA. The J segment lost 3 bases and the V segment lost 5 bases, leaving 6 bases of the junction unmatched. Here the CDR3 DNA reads TGTGCCAGCAGCATACCAGGGGGGTACACTGAAGCTTTCTTT. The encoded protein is CASSIPGGYTEAFF.

The CDR3 DNA follows: TGTGCCAGCTCACCTTCACAGGTGAACACTGAAGCTTTCTTT. Translating it yields CASSPSQVNTEAFF. The chain uses TRBV18 and TRBJ1-1, with a weak D call TRBD1 (5 bases). This CDR3 is built from 14 residues. V dropped 3 bases and J dropped 0 bases, with 8 bases sitting between them. Germline V lookup: CDR1 KGHSH, CDR2 LQKENI.

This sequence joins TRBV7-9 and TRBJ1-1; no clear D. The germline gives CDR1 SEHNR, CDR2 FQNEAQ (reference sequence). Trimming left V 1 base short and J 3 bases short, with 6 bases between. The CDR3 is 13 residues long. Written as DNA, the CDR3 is TGTGCCAGCAGCTTAGGAGGTGACACTGAAGCTTTCTTT. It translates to CASSLGGDTEAFF.

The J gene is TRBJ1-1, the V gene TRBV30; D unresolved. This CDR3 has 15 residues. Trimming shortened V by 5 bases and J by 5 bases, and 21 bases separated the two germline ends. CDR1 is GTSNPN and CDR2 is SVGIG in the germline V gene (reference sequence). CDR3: CAWGSLGGVRTEAFF. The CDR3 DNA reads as TGTGCCTGGGGATCCCTGGGCGGGGTGAGGACTGAAGCTTTCTTT.

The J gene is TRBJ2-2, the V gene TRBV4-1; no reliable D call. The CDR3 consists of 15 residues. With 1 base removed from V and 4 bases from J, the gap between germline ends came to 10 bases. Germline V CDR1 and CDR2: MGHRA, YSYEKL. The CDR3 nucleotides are TGCGCCAGCAGCCAAGGAAGTTTCGGCACCGGGGAGCTGTTTTTT. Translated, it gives CASSQGSFGTGELFF.

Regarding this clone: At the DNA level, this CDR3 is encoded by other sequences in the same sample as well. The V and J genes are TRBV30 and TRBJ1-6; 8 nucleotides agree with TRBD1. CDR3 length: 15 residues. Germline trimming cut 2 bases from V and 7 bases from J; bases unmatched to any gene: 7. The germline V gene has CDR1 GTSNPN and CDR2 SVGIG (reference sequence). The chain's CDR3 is CAWSRSRGQNSPLHF. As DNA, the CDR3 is TGTGCCTGGAGTAGGTCCAGGGGGCAAAATTCACCCCTCCACTTT.